The 24 T cell receptor beta chains given below trace back to one sample, sequenced in a study of technical replicates of blood from a few donors. Clones were read by immunoSEQ multiplex PCR, and TCRdb kept only the in-frame ones, dropping some. The sample consists of about 88,000 clones, roughly 90% of them appearing once. The sequenced sample was T cells isolated from PBMCs. The source is a human donor in good health.

V is TRBV6-5 and J is TRBJ2-1, with 11 positions matching TRBD1. The CDR3 loop spans 16 amino acids. The trim removed 1 base at V and 9 bases at J, leaving 8 bases unmatched. Per germline, CDR1 MNHEY and CDR2 SVGAGI. The CDR3 region is CASSYYRTGGGGEQFF. CDR3 sequence (DNA): TGTGCCAGCAGTTACTATAGGACAGGGGGCGGAGGTGAGCAGTTCTTC.

As to this clone: The junction departs from germline at one end; a sequencing error may be responsible. V is TRBV12-5 and J is TRBJ1-5, with TRBD1 identical over 9 bases. Germline V CDR1 and CDR2: LGHNT, FRNRAP. The CDR3 covers 14 residues. DNA of the CDR3: TGTGCTAGTGGGAACACAGGGGGCAAACAGCCCCAGCATTTT. Its translation: CASGNTGGKQPQHF.

The chain recombines TRBV6-5 with TRBJ1-2; 9 bases map to TRBD1. The CDR3 is made up of 14 amino acids. Germline V gene sequence: CDR1 MNHEY, CDR2 SVGAGI. V lost 8 bases to trimming and J lost 0 bases; unmatched junction nucleotides: 4. The CDR3 here is CASAQGAPNYGYTF. The CDR3 nucleotides read TGTGCCAGCGCACAGGGGGCGCCTAACTATGGCTACACCTTC.

This rearrangement joins TRBV5-1 to TRBJ1-1, with D tentatively TRBD1 (5 bases). This CDR3 region has 16 residues. CDR1 and CDR2 from the germline V gene are SGHRS and YFSETQ. With 1 base removed from V and 0 bases from J, the gap between germline ends came to 13 bases. CDR3 sequence reads: CASSLSPDRLNTEAFF. Here the CDR3 DNA reads TGCGCCAGCAGCTTGAGCCCCGACAGACTGAACACTGAAGCTTTCTTT. Full variable domain (rest looked up from reference TRBV5-1 and TRBJ1-1): KAGVTQTPRYLIKTRGQQVTLSCSPISGHRSVSWYQQTPGQGLQFLFEYFSETQRNKGNFPGRFSGRQFSNSRSEMNVSTLELGDSALYLCASSLSPDRLNTEAFFGQGTRLTVV.

The chain has TRBV5-1 and TRBJ2-5, with 12 bases matching TRBD1. The CDR3 sequence is 14 residues long. The germline CDR1 and CDR2 sequences are SGHRS and YFSETQ. The junction had 5 bases not matched to a gene; V was cut back by 4 bases and J by 7 bases. The CDR3 DNA is TGCGCCAGCAGCCAGGGACAGGGGGCCGGGACCCAGTACTTC. Translated, it gives CASSQGQGAGTQYF.

The chain combines TRBV2 with TRBJ1-3, with D possibly TRBD1 on 5 matching bases. The CDR3 is 14 amino acids. V was trimmed by 6 bases and J by 2 bases, leaving 11 bases between them. Germline assignment: CDR1 SNHLY and CDR2 FYNNEI. The DNA of the CDR3 is TGTGCCAGCAGGCGGGGGGGACCTGGAAACACCATATATTTT. This encodes CASRRGGPGNTIYF.

V and J are TRBV5-1 and TRBJ2-7; 8 nucleotides line up with TRBD1. This CDR3 contains 15 residues. After removal of 3 bases from V and 6 bases from J, the junction contained 11 bases not matched to a gene. The germline V gene has CDR1 SGHRS and CDR2 YFSETQ. The CDR3 loop reads CASSYYGQGDGEQYF. The CDR3 bases are TGCGCCAGCAGCTACTACGGACAGGGAGATGGCGAGCAGTACTTC.

This clone has a single count. The chain has TRBV10-2 and TRBJ2-7; 13 bases fit TRBD2. V dropped 4 bases and J dropped 1; count of bases not matched to a gene: 1. The CDR3 runs to 15 residues. CDR1 is WSHSY, CDR2 SAAADI, per germline. CDR3 sequence reads: CASSGLAGGSYEQYF. The CDR3 DNA sequence: TGCGCCAGCAGTGGACTAGCGGGGGGTTCCTACGAGCAGTACTTC.

The V gene is TRBV7-9, the J gene TRBJ2-1; 14 nucleotides line up with TRBD2. J gave up 8 bases and V 5 bases, and 11 bases lay outside the gene matches. CDR1 is SEHNR and CDR2 is FQNEAQ in the germline V gene (reference sequence). The CDR3 contains 17 residues. CDR3: CASSPTRGLAGVDEQFF. Written as DNA, the CDR3 is TGTGCCAGCAGCCCAACCAGGGGACTAGCGGGAGTGGATGAGCAGTTCTTC.

The V and J genes are TRBV27 and TRBJ2-5; 8 positions agree with TRBD1. Germline assignment: CDR1 MNHEY and CDR2 SMNVEV (reference sequence). The trim removed 3 bases at V and 4 bases at J, leaving 7 bases unmatched. This CDR3 is built from 15 residues. The CDR3 region is CASSLGTGGGETQYF. The CDR3 bases are TGTGCCAGCAGTTTGGGGACAGGCGGAGGAGAGACCCAGTACTTC.

This sequence joins TRBV2 and TRBJ2-1; TRBD2 matches at 10 bases. With V trimmed by 6 bases and J by 5 bases, 7 bases remained unmatched. The CDR3 has 15 residues. CDR1 SNHLY and CDR2 FYNNEI come from the germline V gene. The CDR3 bases are TGTGCCAGCAGGGGCTGGACTAGCGGAAACAATGAGCAGTTCTTC. Translation: CASRGWTSGNNEQFF.

The V gene is TRBV14, the J gene TRBJ1-2; unclear D gene. V was clipped by 4 bases and J by 3 bases, with 9 bases between them. Per germline, CDR1 SGHDN and CDR2 FVKESK. The CDR3 has 13 amino acids. The CDR3 DNA reads as TGTGCCAGCAGCCCCACGGTAGACTATGGCTACACCTTC. It is translated as CASSPTVDYGYTF. Full variable domain (remainder filled in from reference TRBV14 and TRBJ1-2): EAGVTQFPSHSVIEKGQTVTLRCDPISGHDNLYWYRRVMGKEIKFLLHFVKESKQDESGMPNNRFLAERTGGTYSTLKVQPAELEDSGVYFCASSPTVDYGYTFGSGTRLTVV.

V gene TRBV7-2 combines with J gene TRBJ2-3; D is uncertain. Trimming left V 4 bases short and J 7 bases short, with 9 bases between. This CDR3 is built from 12 residues. Germline CDR1 and CDR2: SGHTA and FQGNSA. The CDR3 region has the DNA TGTGCCAGCAGCTCCTCAGTGAATACGCAGTATTTT. It is translated as CASSSSVNTQYF.

This clone was seen once. This chain links TRBV29-1 with TRBJ2-1; 8 positions match TRBD2. CDR1 and CDR2 (germline): SQVTM, ANQGSEA. V shed 7 bases and J 4 bases; nucleotides not matched to a gene: 12. The CDR3 is 15 residues long. Here the CDR3 DNA reads TGCAGCGCTCTAGCGGGCTCGATGTTATACAATGAGCAGTTCTTC. Protein sequence: CSALAGSMLYNEQFF.

V usage is TRBV6-5 and J usage is TRBJ2-7; TRBD2 is a possible D gene (7 bases). The CDR3 is made up of 14 amino acids. The germline V gene encodes CDR1 MNHEY and CDR2 SVGAGI. V was shortened by 8 bases and J by 4 bases, with 18 bases between the two germline ends. CDR3 residues: CASGGGPLRYEQYF. For the CDR3, the DNA is TGTGCCAGCGGGGGGGGGCCATTGAGGTACGAGCAGTACTTC.

The rearrangement uses TRBV27 and TRBJ2-5; maybe TRBD2 (6 bases). The V and J ends lost 3 bases and 5 bases respectively, with 22 bases between them. This CDR3 is built from 17 residues. Germline V gene data show CDR1 as MNHEY and CDR2 as SMNVEV (reference sequence). DNA of the CDR3: TGTGCCAGCAGTTTTCACGGCATTAGGGAGGCTGGCGAGACCCAGTACTTC. This sequence encodes CASSFHGIREAGETQYF.

The CDR3 here is CASSFGGAASGNTIYF. CDR3 DNA sequence: TGTGCCAGCAGTTTCGGCGGGGCAGCCTCTGGAAACACCATATATTTT. The chain recombines TRBV28 with TRBJ1-3; D might be TRBD1 (5 bases). V lost 3 bases and J 0 bases, leaving 12 bases between the germline ends. Looked up from germline, CDR1 is MDHEN and CDR2 is SYDVKM. The length of the CDR3 is 16 residues.

The chain uses TRBV11-2 and TRBJ1-2; TRBD1 might be the D (5 bases). Germline loops: CDR1 SGHAT, CDR2 FQNNGV. The CDR3 sequence is 16 residues long. Trimming cost V 5 bases and J 2 bases, with 18 bases left between them. CDR3 residues: CASSPKGGAGNYGYTF. CDR3 in DNA: TGTGCCAGCAGCCCGAAAGGCGGAGCAGGGAACTATGGCTACACCTTC.

The chain employs TRBV7-9 and TRBJ1-5; 10 bases match TRBD1. The CDR3 consists of 15 residues. V gave up 1 base and J gave up 9 bases; unmatched junction bases: 6. Germline CDR1 is SEHNR and CDR2 is FQNEAQ (reference sequence). The CDR3 loop is CASSLGADRGRPQHF. Written as DNA, the CDR3 is TGTGCCAGCAGCTTAGGGGCAGACAGGGGGCGGCCCCAGCATTTT.

The chain combines TRBV5-1 with TRBJ2-1; 14 bases match TRBD2. The CDR3 loop spans 19 amino acids. Germline V gene data show CDR1 as SGHRS and CDR2 as YFSETQ. The V segment lost 0 bases and the J segment 4 bases; nucleotides outside the gene matches: 9. The chain's CDR3 is CASSLVGTSGSGAYNEQFF. CDR3 bases: TGCGCCAGCAGCTTGGTGGGGACTAGCGGGAGTGGAGCTTACAATGAGCAGTTCTTC. The full variable domain, rest sourced from reference TRBV5-1 and TRBJ2-1, is KAGVTQTPRYLIKTRGQQVTLSCSPISGHRSVSWYQQTPGQGLQFLFEYFSETQRNKGNFPGRFSGRQFSNSRSEMNVSTLELGDSALYLCASSLVGTSGSGAYNEQFFGPGTRLTVL.

In this sample, this clone turned up a few times. The V gene is TRBV28, the J gene TRBJ2-2, with 7 nucleotides matching TRBD2. The ends lost 5 bases at V and 1 base at J; junction bases unmatched: 16. The V gene's germline CDR1 is MDHEN and CDR2 SYDVKM. CDR3 length equals 19 residues. The CDR3 DNA reads TGTGCCAGCAGTCCTAGCGGTCTAACTGAAATCAAGAACACCGGGGAGCTGTTTTTT. Amino acids: CASSPSGLTEIKNTGELFF. Using reference TRBV28 and TRBJ2-2 for the parts outside the CDR3, the full variable domain is DVKVTQSSRYLVKRTGEKVFLECVQDMDHENMFWYRQDPGLGLRLIYFSYDVKMKEKGDIPEGYSVSREKKERFSLILESASTNQTSMYLCASSPSGLTEIKNTGELFFGEGSRLTVL.

The chain joins TRBV4-1 to TRBJ1-2; tentatively, D is TRBD1 (6 bases). V lost 1 base to trimming and J lost 8 bases, with 14 bases between them. Per germline, CDR1 MGHRA and CDR2 YSYEKL. The CDR3 totals 14 residues. Here the CDR3 DNA reads TGCGCCAGCAGCCAAGCAGGGGCTCAAAGGGGCTACACCTTC. This gives the protein CASSQAGAQRGYTF.

CDR3 in amino acids: CASSLGWANQPQHF. CDR3 DNA: TGTGCCAGCAGCTTAGGTTGGGCCAATCAGCCCCAGCATTTT. The chain is built from TRBV7-2 and TRBJ1-5; D remains unclear. V shed 1 base and J shed 3 bases, with 7 bases lying between them. The CDR3 runs 14 residues. Per germline, CDR1 SGHTA and CDR2 FQGNSA.

To note about this clone: Germline and junction disagree at one end, which may indicate a read error. The V call is TRBV2, the J call TRBJ1-4; 7 positions agree with TRBD1. The CDR3 has 12 amino acids. Per the germline V gene, CDR1 is SNHLY and CDR2 is FYNNEI. CDR3 sequence (DNA): TGTGCCAGCAGTGGAGGAAGGGGGCAGAAGGGTTTT. Encoded protein: CASSGGRGQKGF.